These T cell receptor beta chains were read from a single sample in a study of shared clonotypes between healthy human individuals. Assay: immunoSEQ multiplex PCR; the TCRdb copy retains only in-frame clones and omits some. The sample includes about 2.4 million clones, roughly 92% of them seen just once. The sample was naive CD4+ T cells sorted from blood. These receptors were obtained from a young man in good health. Both conserved end residues are part of each CDR3. The D gene is left open where the match is weak. Rows give clone size only sometimes, using once, few, many, or a class for an expanded clone.

CDR3 DNA | CDR3 protein | J gene | D gene | V gene | clone size
TGTGCCAGCGGAACACAGGGACAGGGCTCACCCCTCCACTTT | CASGTQGQGSPLHF | TRBJ1-6 | TRBD1 | TRBV6-1 | -
TGTGCCAGTAGTAGGGGAGATCACTCTGGGGCCAACGTCCTGACTTTC | CASSRGDHSGANVLTF | TRBJ2-6 | - | TRBV19 | -
TGTGCCAGCAGTACCCTAGCGGGGGACTCCTACGAGCAGTACTTC | CASSTLAGDSYEQYF | TRBJ2-7 | TRBD2 | TRBV13 | -
TGTGCCATCAGTGACTTCCCCGGGTATATTCAGTACTTC | CAISDFPGYIQYF | TRBJ2-4 | - | TRBV10-3 | -
TGTGCCAGCAGCCCGAGGCGGTACGAGCAGTACTTC | CASSPRRYEQYF | TRBJ2-7 | - | TRBV7-9 | -
TGCGCCAGCAGCTTGCACTTTAGTGGGGAGCTGTTTTTT | CASSLHFSGELFF | TRBJ2-2 | - | TRBV5-1 | -
TGTGCCAGCAGCTTCGGACAGGGAAAAGCCTATGGCTACACCTTC | CASSFGQGKAYGYTF | TRBJ1-2 | TRBD1 | TRBV7-2 | -
TGTGCCTGGATGGTAGGCAGGGTAACTGAAGCTTTCTTT | CAWMVGRVTEAFF | TRBJ1-1 | - | TRBV30 | few
TGTGCCAGCAGCCCCCGGCCCCGGACAGGGGAACTAGATACGCAGTATTTT | CASSPRPRTGELDTQYF | TRBJ2-3 | TRBD1 | TRBV7-9 | -
TGTGCCAGCACCTCAAACAACATTCAGTACTTC | CASTSNNIQYF | TRBJ2-4 | - | TRBV28 | -
TGCGCCAGCAGCTCACAGGGTTGGGGGAACACTGAAGCTTTCTTT | CASSSQGWGNTEAFF | TRBJ1-1 | - | TRBV5-1 | -
TGTGCCAGCAGTGGAGAAGATACGCAGTATTTT | CASSGEDTQYF | TRBJ2-3 | - | TRBV2 | once
TGTGCCAGCAGCTTAGCCCACCCAATGACAGGGGGAGGGAATGGCTACACCTTC | CASSLAHPMTGGGNGYTF | TRBJ1-2 | TRBD1 | TRBV7-2 | -
TGTGCCAGCAGCTTAGACGGGGGGACTCAGCCCCAGCATTTT | CASSLDGGTQPQHF | TRBJ1-5 | - | TRBV7-2 | once
TGTGCCAGCAGTGCGGAGGGATCCTATAATTCACCCCTCCACTTT | CASSAEGSYNSPLHF | TRBJ1-6 | - | TRBV2 | -
TGTGCCCCTGCGGGGGGCCCCACGAACACCGGGGAGCTGTTTTTT | CAPAGGPTNTGELFF | TRBJ2-2 | TRBD2 | TRBV6-9 | -
TGTGCCATCAGTGAGTCGATAGCGGGAGGGCCCACAGATACGCAGTATTTT | CAISESIAGGPTDTQYF | TRBJ2-3 | TRBD2 | TRBV10-3 | once
TGTGCCAGCAGTTACCTGGCACAGGGGCACACTGAAGCTTTCTTT | CASSYLAQGHTEAFF | TRBJ1-1 | TRBD1 | TRBV6-5 | -
TGTGCCAGCAGCATTCAGACAGGGGGCTCTGGGGCCAACGTCCTGACTTTC | CASSIQTGGSGANVLTF | TRBJ2-6 | TRBD1 | TRBV7-9 | -
TGTGCCAGCAGTGGGGACAGCCCTTATGGCTACACCTTC | CASSGDSPYGYTF | TRBJ1-2 | TRBD1 | TRBV6-1 | -
TGCGCCAGCAGCTTATCGGGCAGGGCGGGGGCCAACGTCCTGACTTTC | CASSLSGRAGANVLTF | TRBJ2-6 | - | TRBV5-1 | -
TGTGCCAGCAGTTACAGGAATGAGGTCGGGGAGCTGTTTTTT | CASSYRNEVGELFF | TRBJ2-2 | - | TRBV6-5 | -
TGCAGCGTTGCCACAACAAACGCGGACAATCAGCCCCAGCATTTT | CSVATTNADNQPQHF | TRBJ1-5 | - | TRBV29-1 | -
TGTGCCAGCAGGACGAGCTCCTATAATTCACCCCTCCACTTT | CASRTSSYNSPLHF | TRBJ1-6 | - | TRBV2 | -
TGTGCCAGCTCACCAAGGGCTGGGCCAGATACGCAGTATTTT | CASSPRAGPDTQYF | TRBJ2-3 | - | TRBV18 | -
TGTGCCTGGACCCTGACCCAAGAGACCCAGTACTTC | CAWTLTQETQYF | TRBJ2-5 | - | TRBV30 | once
TGTGCCAGCAGCCCTGGGGGGGGCCGGGGCTACACCTTC | CASSPGGGRGYTF | TRBJ1-2 | - | TRBV11-2 | -
TGTGCCAGCAGCGGAACCCAAGGGGGGGAGACCCAGTACTTC | CASSGTQGGETQYF | TRBJ2-5 | - | TRBV6-1 | -
TGCGCCAGGCAACTCAGGGGGGAGAACTATGGCTACACCTTC | CARQLRGENYGYTF | TRBJ1-2 | TRBD1 | TRBV10-1 | -
TGCGCCAGCAGCGAATCGGCCGTACTTGGAGAGACCCAGTACTTC | CASSESAVLGETQYF | TRBJ2-5 | - | TRBV10-2 | -
TGTGCCAGCAGCCCTGAACAGCTTAAAAACATTCAGTACTTC | CASSPEQLKNIQYF | TRBJ2-4 | - | TRBV28 | -
TGTGCCAGCGCCGGAAGATCTTTACCCGGGACTTCCCACAATGAGCAGTTCTTC | CASAGRSLPGTSHNEQFF | TRBJ2-1 | - | TRBV7-9 | once
TGCGCCAGCAGCCGGCTTGACGGTGAAAAACTGTTTTTT | CASSRLDGEKLFF | TRBJ1-4 | - | TRBV4-1 | few
TGTGCCAGCAGTGGGGCGGAGATAGTAGCCAAAAACATTCAGTACTTC | CASSGAEIVAKNIQYF | TRBJ2-4 | - | TRBV2 | -
TGTGCCAGCAGCACTGGGACAGGGGGCAACTATGGCTACACCTTC | CASSTGTGGNYGYTF | TRBJ1-2 | TRBD1 | TRBV9 | -
TGTGCTAGTGGTTTGGTAATCACGATGGACTCCTACGAGCAGTACTTC | CASGLVITMDSYEQYF | TRBJ2-7 | - | TRBV12-5 | once
TGTGCCAGCAGTTTTCCGGACAGGCGGCGGTCCTACGAGCAGTACTTC | CASSFPDRRRSYEQYF | TRBJ2-7 | TRBD1 | TRBV6-5 | -
TGTGCCAGCAGTTACTCGGAAAACTACGAGCAGTACTTC | CASSYSENYEQYF | TRBJ2-7 | - | TRBV6-5 | -
TGTGCCAGCAGTGGTCTAGCGGGGTTCTGGGAGCAGTACTTC | CASSGLAGFWEQYF | TRBJ2-7 | TRBD2 | TRBV27 | once
TGTGCCAGCAGCGGACCGACAGGGGGCGAAGAGACCCAGTACTTC | CASSGPTGGEETQYF | TRBJ2-5 | TRBD1 | TRBV25-1 | -
TGCGCCAGCAGCCAAGATGGAAATTCACCCCTCCACTTT | CASSQDGNSPLHF | TRBJ1-6 | - | TRBV4-1 | -
TGTGCCAGCAGCTTAGCTGGAAACACCATATATTTT | CASSLAGNTIYF | TRBJ1-3 | - | TRBV7-9 | -
TGTGCCAGCAGTGCGCGGGACAGTCCCACAGATACGCAGTATTTT | CASSARDSPTDTQYF | TRBJ2-3 | - | TRBV6-5 | -
TGTGCCAGCAGCCAAGACAGGGTGGCGTCAACTAATGAAAAACTGTTTTTT | CASSQDRVASTNEKLFF | TRBJ1-4 | - | TRBV4-2 | -
TGTGCCAGCAGTTTACCAGCGGGCAAATACAATGAGCAGTTCTTC | CASSLPAGKYNEQFF | TRBJ2-1 | - | TRBV6-8 | -
TGTGCCAGCAGCTTGAGAGGTAATTCACCCCTCCACTTT | CASSLRGNSPLHF | TRBJ1-6 | - | TRBV5-4 | -
TGTGCCAGTAGTATGAGGGGGGCCGAGACCCAGTACTTC | CASSMRGAETQYF | TRBJ2-5 | - | TRBV19 | -
TGTGCCAGCAGTGAAAAACAGGGCCTTAGGGGACAATACGAGCAGTACTTC | CASSEKQGLRGQYEQYF | TRBJ2-7 | - | TRBV6-1 | -
TGCAGCGTTGCCCGGGACAGAAATCAGCCCCAGCATTTT | CSVARDRNQPQHF | TRBJ1-5 | TRBD1 | TRBV29-1 | -
TGTGCCAGCAGCCCGAGTGGAGGGTTACAAGAGACCCAGTACTTC | CASSPSGGLQETQYF | TRBJ2-5 | - | TRBV7-2 | -